The present entry profiles one T cell receptor (beta chain) with its context. Antigen specificity is unknown. This entry comes from a study of T cell responses to AZD1222 COVID-19 vaccine. Whole-study findings and limits: Scientists sampled the repertoires only once the peak T cell response had passed. There were mostly white British donors and more females than males, and clonal diversity was possibly underestimated. Spike-wide coverage was observed for vaccine-associated CD4 TCRs, with dominant responses at 160-218 and 743-854.

Only in-frame clones appear in the TCRdb table, and some are missing; sequencing was by immunoSEQ multiplex PCR. The data show roughly 110,000 clones, about 90% seen once. Per the germline V gene, CDR1 is MNHEY and CDR2 is SMNVEV (reference sequence). The CDR3 has 13 residues. The V end was cut by 5 bases, the J end by 4 bases, with 11 bases between. The clonotype comes from an adult who received the AZD1222 COVID-19 vaccine. Sample: peripheral blood, taken 28 days after the second AZD1222 dose. The chain is built from TRBV27 and TRBJ1-1; D is unclear. The CDR3 loop reads CASSDRRTTEAFF. The CDR3 DNA follows: TGTGCCAGCAGTGACCGAAGAACCACTGAAGCTTTCTTT.